Included here is one TCR beta chain sequence, with context. Different DNA sequences within this sample yield the same CDR3. The data derive from a study of OX40 agonist ivuxolimab in advanced cancers. The data were produced by immunoSEQ multiplex PCR, yet TCRdb's version contains in-frame clones alone and is incomplete. The profile shows more than 45,000 clones, 86% of them singletons. V was pared by 3 bases and J by 2 bases, with 14 bases between. The CDR3 has 15 residues. The germline gives CDR1 LGHNA, CDR2 YNFKEQ. The chain combines TRBV4-2 with TRBJ2-7; a possible D gene is TRBD2 (6 bases). Sequences were derived from CD4+ or CD8+ T cells sorted from blood, sampled in a trial of the OX40 agonist ivuxolimab. The clonotype was recovered from an adult with an advanced solid tumor such as melanoma, head and neck, liver or kidney cancer. CDR3 residues: CASSQGRGAPYEQYF. The CDR3 DNA follows: TGTGCCAGCAGCCAGGGGCGCGGGGCCCCCTACGAGCAGTACTTC.